A single sample is the source of the 30 T cell receptor beta chains below, sequenced in a study of T cell responses to AZD1222 COVID-19 vaccine. The repertoire was sequenced with immunoSEQ multiplex PCR; TCRdb's copy has only in-frame clones and lacks some. The data contain roughly 150,000 clones, 88% of them singletons. The sample consisted of peripheral blood, taken 28 days after the second AZD1222 dose. These receptors all come from an adult who received the AZD1222 COVID-19 vaccine.

This chain joins TRBV7-2 and TRBJ1-1; D not resolved. Germline loops: CDR1 SGHTA, CDR2 FQGNSA. The ends were cut back, 5 bases at V and 3 bases at J, with 10 bases in the middle. The CDR3 contains 13 residues. The CDR3 DNA follows: TGTGCCAGCAGCACCCGGGCCCACACTGAAGCTTTCTTT. Translated, it gives CASSTRAHTEAFF.

The CDR3 here is CASSIGGPYAPEAFF. The CDR3 DNA reads TGTGCCAGTAGTATTGGGGGGCCGTATGCCCCTGAAGCTTTCTTT. This rearrangement joins TRBV19 to TRBJ1-1; the D gene is possibly TRBD1 (6 bases). The V gene lost 3 bases and the J gene lost 6 bases, with 17 bases spanning the gap. Germline V gives CDR1 LNHDA, CDR2 SQIVND (reference sequence). CDR3 length equals 15 residues.

The V gene is TRBV5-1, the J gene TRBJ1-2, with D hard to call. V was cut by 0 bases and J by 4 bases, with 7 bases left in between. Germline CDR1 SGHRS, CDR2 YFSETQ. The length of the CDR3 is 13 residues. The CDR3 reads CASSLDPAYGYTF. The CDR3 DNA is TGCGCCAGCAGCTTGGATCCAGCCTATGGCTACACCTTC.

This clone appeared once. V gene TRBV10-3 combines with J gene TRBJ1-1; 7 positions agree with TRBD1. Germline trimming cut 3 bases from V and 2 bases from J; bases unmatched to any gene: 15. This CDR3 has 18 residues. Germline lookup yields CDR1 ENHRY and CDR2 SYGVKD. CDR3 coding DNA: TGTGCCATCAGTGACTACGTTCGACAGGGTAAGGGAAACACTGAAGCTTTCTTT. Its protein is CAISDYVRQGKGNTEAFF.

This clone is a singleton in its sample. V usage is TRBV18 and J usage is TRBJ2-5; the match to TRBD2 covers 11 bases. Germline V gene data show CDR1 as KGHSH and CDR2 as LQKENI. J lost 3 bases, V lost 4 bases, and 7 bases had no gene match. The CDR3 extends over 16 amino acids. The CDR3 is CASSLLAGALEETQYF. CDR3 nucleotides: TGTGCCAGCTCACTACTAGCGGGAGCCCTGGAAGAGACCCAGTACTTC.

The chain couples TRBV30 to TRBJ1-2; D perhaps matches TRBD1 (5 bases). This CDR3 spans 11 amino acids. Trimming removed 3 bases from V and 7 bases from J, with 9 bases in between. Germline CDR1 and CDR2: GTSNPN and SVGIG (reference sequence). The CDR3 sequence: CAWRGEGGYTF. The CDR3 DNA reads TGTGCCTGGAGAGGGGAAGGTGGCTACACCTTC.

V is TRBV27 and J is TRBJ1-1; weak D call: TRBD1 (6 bases). Trimming removed 5 bases at V and 4 bases at J, with 20 bases between. Looked up from germline, CDR1 is MNHEY and CDR2 is SMNVEV (reference sequence). The CDR3 is 16 residues long. CDR3 sequence: CASSPNRDGRATEAFF. The CDR3 coding sequence is TGTGCCAGCAGTCCCAACAGGGATGGGAGAGCCACTGAAGCTTTCTTT.

The V and J genes are TRBV5-1 and TRBJ2-7, with TRBD1 identical over 8 bases. Germline V gene lookup returns CDR1 SGHRS and CDR2 YFSETQ. The CDR3 length is 14 residues. V lost 4 bases, J lost 2 bases, and 5 bases stayed unmatched. The CDR3 sequence: CASSTLQGAYEQYF. CDR3 DNA: TGCGCCAGCAGCACCCTACAGGGGGCCTACGAGCAGTACTTC.

The chain is built from TRBV2 and TRBJ2-1; 12 bases map to TRBD2. Germline trimming cut 6 bases from V and 7 bases from J; bases unmatched to any gene: 7. Germline CDR1 reads SNHLY; CDR2 reads FYNNEI. The CDR3 contains 15 residues. The DNA of the CDR3 is TGTGCCAGCAGCCCCCTCGGGACTAGCGGGAATGAGCAGTTCTTC. It specifies CASSPLGTSGNEQFF.

The chain links TRBV6-1 to TRBJ2-1; TRBD2 matches at 7 bases. The J segment lost 6 bases and the V segment lost 2 bases, leaving 1 base of the junction unmatched. The CDR3 extends over 13 amino acids. Germline-derived CDR1 and CDR2 are MNHNS and SASEGT. The CDR3 nucleotides are TGTGCCAGCAGTGAATTAGCGGGCAATGAGCAGTTCTTC. Its translation is CASSELAGNEQFF.

The chain combines TRBV30 with TRBJ2-7; 11 nucleotides match TRBD2. The germline CDR1 and CDR2 sequences are GTSNPN and SVGIG (reference sequence). This CDR3 comprises 13 residues. The trim removed 3 bases at V and 4 bases at J, leaving 2 bases unmatched. CDR3 sequence reads: CAWRVAGGYEQYF. CDR3 DNA sequence: TGTGCCTGGAGAGTAGCGGGGGGGTACGAGCAGTACTTC.

The chain links TRBV7-8 to TRBJ1-5; D may be TRBD1 (5 bases). Germline CDR1 and CDR2: SGHVS and FQNEAQ. Trimming shortened V by 2 bases and J by 6 bases, and 17 bases separated the two germline ends. CDR3 length equals 16 residues. CDR3 coding DNA: TGTGCCAGCAGCTTAACGGTCGGGACGGATGCTCAGCCCCAGCATTTT. Protein sequence: CASSLTVGTDAQPQHF.

The rearrangement uses TRBV10-3 and TRBJ2-7; weak D call: TRBD1 (5 bases). Germline V lookup: CDR1 ENHRY, CDR2 SYGVKD. The CDR3 totals 16 residues. V was clipped by 8 bases and J by 3 bases, with 23 bases between them. Here the CDR3 reads CAIGRGRPEDNYEQYF. CDR3 nucleotide sequence: TGTGCCATCGGAAGGGGAAGGCCCGAGGATAACTACGAGCAGTACTTC.

This chain joins TRBV29-1 and TRBJ2-7; the D gene is possibly TRBD2 (6 bases). The germline V gene encodes CDR1 SQVTM and CDR2 ANQGSEA. This CDR3 spans 13 amino acids. Trimming left V 6 bases short and J 3 bases short, with 15 bases between. This CDR3 is CSVGTFGGYEQYF. CDR3 nucleotides: TGCAGCGTGGGGACTTTCGGCGGCTACGAGCAGTACTTC.

The chain uses TRBV19 and TRBJ1-5; 7 nucleotides match TRBD1. The V segment lost 3 bases and the J segment 3 bases; nucleotides outside the gene matches: 2. CDR1 is LNHDA, CDR2 SQIVND, per germline (reference sequence). The length of the CDR3 is 14 residues. Written as DNA, the CDR3 is TGTGCCAGTAGTATGGGACAGCTCAATCAGCCCCAGCATTTT. Translation: CASSMGQLNQPQHF.

V usage is TRBV12-1 and J usage is TRBJ2-7; the DNA was not used to check the table's D call, TRBD1. TRBV12-1 is a pseudogene segment. The CDR3 contains 16 residues. The CDR3 is CASSTEGQDFTYEQYF. Written as DNA, the CDR3 is TGTGCCAGCAGCACAGAGGGACAGGATTTTACCTACGAGCAGTACTTC.

The J gene is TRBJ1-2, the V gene TRBV28; D perhaps matches TRBD1 (6 bases). The CDR3 sequence is 12 residues long. CDR1 and CDR2 (germline): MDHEN, SYDVKM. The V end lost 8 bases, the J end lost 4 bases, and 11 bases lay between the germline ends. The CDR3 is CASSDRSYGYTF. DNA of the CDR3: TGTGCCAGCTCGGACAGAAGCTATGGCTACACCTTC.

V gene TRBV3-1 (or the pseudogene TRBV3-2) combines with J gene TRBJ1-6; 9 bases line up with TRBD1. Germline assignment: CDR1 LGHDT and CDR2 YNNKEL (reference sequence). Losses at the gene ends were 4 bases for V and 5 bases for J; bases not matched to a gene: 3. The CDR3 spans 15 residues. The CDR3 region is CASSPGTGNNSPLHF. For the CDR3, the DNA is TGTGCCAGCAGCCCCGGGACAGGGAATAATTCACCCCTCCACTTT.

This clone has a single count. The genes are TRBV27 and TRBJ1-3; D gene ambiguous. The CDR3 contains 15 residues. Per the germline V gene, CDR1 is MNHEY and CDR2 is SMNVEV (reference sequence). Trimming took 3 bases from V and 9 from J, leaving 18 bases between them. CDR3: CASSFCLSRYFTIYF. The CDR3 DNA follows: TGTGCCAGCAGTTTCTGTCTTAGTAGGTACTTCACCATATATTTT.

The chain couples TRBV6-5 to TRBJ2-5, with TRBD2 as a possible D gene (5 bases). Deletions cut 7 bases from V and 2 bases from J, with 11 bases between. The germline V gene encodes CDR1 MNHEY and CDR2 SVGAGI. The CDR3 spans 13 residues. The CDR3, as DNA: TGTGCCAGCATCCCCAGCGGTCAAGAGACCCAGTACTTC. Translation: CASIPSGQETQYF.

The chain joins TRBV20-1 to TRBJ1-2, with 7 bases matching TRBD1. Germline CDR1 reads DFQATT; CDR2 reads SNEGSKA (reference sequence). The length of the CDR3 is 11 residues. The CDR3 spells CSRQGLDGYTF. CDR3 sequence (DNA): TGCAGCAGACAGGGTCTCGATGGCTACACCTTC.

V gene TRBV29-1 combines with J gene TRBJ1-5, with D perhaps matching TRBD1 (6 bases). This CDR3 is built from 14 residues. Trimming shortened V by 4 bases and J by 3 bases, and 13 bases separated the two germline ends. Germline values: CDR1 SQVTM, CDR2 ANQGSEA. DNA for the CDR3: TGCAGCGTTGCGGCGGGGACAAACAATCAGCCCCAGCATTTT. Amino acid sequence: CSVAAGTNNQPQHF.

The chain links TRBV6-5 to TRBJ1-3; possibly TRBD1 for D (5 bases). V shed 6 bases and J shed 4 bases, with 13 bases lying between them. This CDR3 has 14 residues. Looked up from germline, CDR1 is MNHEY and CDR2 is SVGAGI. DNA of the CDR3: TGTGCCAGCAGCCTCGGGGCTACGGGAAACACCATATATTTT. It translates to CASSLGATGNTIYF.

The chain has TRBV29-1 and TRBJ1-1; D gene uncertain. The CDR3 totals 12 residues. The V gene's germline CDR1 is SQVTM and CDR2 ANQGSEA. V lost 4 bases and J 3 bases, leaving 9 bases between the germline ends. This CDR3 is CSVVPRDTEAFF. CDR3 DNA sequence: TGCAGCGTTGTCCCCCGGGACACTGAAGCTTTCTTT.

The chain employs TRBV2 and TRBJ1-1; D may be TRBD1 (5 bases). The CDR3 extends over 13 amino acids. V was trimmed by 7 bases and J by 0 bases, leaving 9 bases between them. In germline, CDR1 is SNHLY, CDR2 FYNNEI. The CDR3 loop reads CASIGGMNTEAFF. CDR3 sequence (DNA): TGTGCCAGCATCGGGGGTATGAACACTGAAGCTTTCTTT. The full variable domain, with the rest looked up from reference TRBV2 and TRBJ1-1, is EPEVTQTPSHQVTQMGQEVILRCVPISNHLYFYWYRQILGQKVEFLVSFYNNEISEKSEIFDDQFSVERPDGSNFTLKIRSTKLEDSAMYFCASIGGMNTEAFFGQGTRLTVV.

V and J are TRBV6-5 and TRBJ2-7; the match to TRBD1 covers 9 bases. Per the germline V gene, CDR1 is MNHEY and CDR2 is SVGAGI. The CDR3 extends over 13 amino acids. J lost 7 bases, V lost 7 bases, and 8 bases had no gene match. As DNA, the CDR3 is TGTGCCAGCAAGCCGGGACAGGGAAGGGAGCAGTACTTC. Amino acid sequence: CASKPGQGREQYF.

The chain joins TRBV19 to TRBJ1-2, with D perhaps matching TRBD1 (5 bases). V lost 9 bases to trimming and J lost 5 bases, with 13 bases between them. Germline lookup yields CDR1 LNHDA and CDR2 SQIVND (reference sequence). The CDR3 loop spans 12 amino acids. Here the CDR3 reads CASHLEGYGYTF. The DNA of the CDR3 is TGTGCCAGCCACCTGGAGGGGTATGGCTACACCTTC.

V usage is TRBV6-5 and J usage is TRBJ1-2; no clear D. Germline assignment: CDR1 MNHEY and CDR2 SVGAGI. The CDR3 runs to 14 residues. The V and J ends lost 7 bases and 5 bases respectively, with 17 bases between them. For the CDR3, the DNA is TGTGCCAGCAACCCCTCGGTTGGGGTGTATGGCTACACCTTC. Encoded protein: CASNPSVGVYGYTF.

The chain combines TRBV19 with TRBJ1-2; the D is unclear. Germline CDR1 is LNHDA and CDR2 is SQIVND (reference sequence). CDR3 size: 13 residues. V was shortened by 6 bases and J by 4 bases, with 12 bases between the two germline ends. CDR3 sequence: CASRGRESYGYTF. CDR3 nucleotides: TGTGCCAGTAGAGGTAGGGAGAGCTATGGCTACACCTTC.

The V call is TRBV5-4, the J call TRBJ1-2, with D possibly TRBD1 on 6 matching bases. The germline V gene encodes CDR1 SGHNT and CDR2 YYREEE (reference sequence). The CDR3 is made up of 14 amino acids. Trimming took off 5 bases at V and 7 bases at J, with 18 bases between the two ends. CDR3 coding DNA: TGTGCCAGCAGACCAACAGGGATACTCTCTGGCTACACCTTC. Its translation is CASRPTGILSGYTF.